This passage covers 17 T cell receptor beta chains from one sample sequenced in a study of T cell responses to AZD1222 COVID-19 vaccine. Profiling relied on immunoSEQ multiplex PCR, and the TCRdb table lists in-frame clones only, not all of them. The sample lists roughly 100,000 clones; roughly nine tenths were seen once. This material consisted of peripheral blood, taken on day 0 of AZD1222 vaccination. Receptors originate from an adult in good health.

The gene calls are TRBV19 and TRBJ1-6; 7 bases line up with TRBD1. Germline V gives CDR1 LNHDA, CDR2 SQIVND (reference sequence). Unmatched junction bases numbered 8, after V lost 5 bases and J lost 7 bases. The CDR3 runs to 15 residues. The CDR3 loop reads CASSLPTGPNSPLHF. The CDR3, as DNA: TGTGCCAGTAGTCTCCCGACAGGGCCGAATTCACCCCTCCACTTT.

V is TRBV10-2 and J is TRBJ1-4; weak D call: TRBD1 (6 bases). V shed 0 bases and J shed 11 bases, with 16 bases lying between them. Per the germline V gene, CDR1 is WSHSY and CDR2 is SAAADI. CDR3 length: 15 amino acids. CDR3 in amino acids: CASSESRGAAWKLFF. CDR3 DNA: TGCGCCAGCAGTGAGTCGAGGGGGGCCGCTTGGAAACTGTTTTTT.

Remarks on this clone: An end of the junction differs from the germline gene, which may be a read error. The J gene is TRBJ2-7, the V gene TRBV29-1; 7 bases line up with TRBD2. The CDR3 consists of 11 residues. The germline V gene has CDR1 SQVTM and CDR2 ANQGSEA. CDR3 DNA: TGCAGCGTTGAAGGGGCTAGCGGTTACTTTTTC. It is translated as CSVEGASGYFF.

The genes are TRBV4-2 and TRBJ1-4, with D maybe TRBD1 (6 bases). The CDR3 totals 17 residues. Trimming stripped 5 bases from V and 5 bases from J, with 21 bases between. CDR1 is LGHNA and CDR2 is YNFKEQ in the germline V gene. The CDR3 DNA reads as TGTGCCAGCAGCAGATCGGGGGGGGCAGGGATAAATGAAAAACTGTTTTTT. It translates to CASSRSGGAGINEKLFF.

This clone has just a few counts. The rearrangement links TRBV27 to TRBJ2-1; perhaps D is TRBD1 or TRBD2 (6 bases each). This CDR3 has 13 residues. Germline CDR1 is MNHEY and CDR2 is SMNVEV (reference sequence). The CDR3 DNA sequence: TGTGCTACGCGGGACACCCTAGGTGGTGAGCAGTTCTTC. Translated: CATRDTLGGEQFF.

This chain connects TRBV18 to TRBJ1-2, with D perhaps matching TRBD1 (6 bases). The V gene's germline CDR1 is KGHSH and CDR2 LQKENI. V was clipped by 2 bases and J by 8 bases, with 9 bases between them. The CDR3 loop spans 12 amino acids. CDR3: CASSPGGSGYTF. DNA for the CDR3: TGTGCCAGCTCACCAGGGGGCAGCGGCTACACCTTC. The full variable domain, with the rest looked up from reference TRBV18 and TRBJ1-2, is NAGVMQNPRHLVRRRGQEARLRCSPMKGHSHVYWYRQLPEEGLKFMVYLQKENIIDESGMPKERFSAEFPKEGPSILRIQQVVRGDSAAYFCASSPGGSGYTFGSGTRLTVV.

This chain uses TRBV6-2 or TRBV6-3 with TRBJ1-1; a possible D gene is TRBD1 (5 bases). V was clipped by 4 bases and J by 0 bases, with 15 bases between them. The CDR3 runs to 16 residues. Germline values: CDR1 MNHEY, CDR2 SVGEGT. The CDR3 is CASSFLQGQLNTEAFF. As DNA, the CDR3 is TGTGCCAGCAGTTTCCTCCAGGGCCAACTGAACACTGAAGCTTTCTTT.

J is TRBJ2-7 and V is TRBV19; 11 positions match TRBD2. In germline, CDR1 is LNHDA, CDR2 SQIVND (reference sequence). The V and J ends lost 6 bases and 5 bases, in that order; junction bases with no gene match: 6. The CDR3 is 14 amino acids. In nucleotides, the CDR3 is TGTGCCAGTAGGACGGGACTAGCGGCGGACGAGCAGTACTTC. This gives the protein CASRTGLAADEQYF.

The chain joins TRBV5-4 to TRBJ2-1, with D possibly being TRBD2 (6 bases). Germline CDR1 SGHNT, CDR2 YYREEE (reference sequence). The V gene lost 3 bases and the J gene lost 6 bases, with 13 bases spanning the gap. This CDR3 region has 14 residues. The chain's CDR3 is CASSWETSFNEQFF. The CDR3, as DNA: TGTGCCAGCAGCTGGGAGACTAGTTTCAATGAGCAGTTCTTC.

A single count supports this clone. This chain uses TRBV5-1 with TRBJ1-6; D is ambiguous. Per germline, CDR1 SGHRS and CDR2 YFSETQ. The V and J ends lost 0 bases and 7 bases respectively, with 8 bases between them. The CDR3 has 14 amino acids. This CDR3 reads CASSLATANSPLHF. The CDR3 coding sequence is TGCGCCAGCAGCTTGGCCACAGCGAATTCACCCCTCCACTTT.

The chain is built from TRBV27 and TRBJ1-5; TRBD1 might be the D (5 bases). In germline, CDR1 is MNHEY, CDR2 SMNVEV (reference sequence). Deletions cut 10 bases from V and 4 bases from J, with 14 bases between. The CDR3 has 13 residues. The CDR3 DNA sequence: TGTGCCACCCAAACCGGGACGAATCAGCCCCAGCATTTT. The encoded protein is CATQTGTNQPQHF.

The genes are TRBV3-1 (or the pseudogene TRBV3-2) and TRBJ2-2; tentatively, D is TRBD2 (6 bases). Trimming cost V 2 bases and J 6 bases, with 10 bases left between them. Germline V gene data show CDR1 as LGHDT and CDR2 as YNNKEL (reference sequence). The length of the CDR3 is 14 residues. This CDR3 is CASSQQGGAGELFF. The CDR3 bases are TGTGCCAGCAGCCAACAGGGAGGCGCCGGGGAGCTGTTTTTT.

The count of this clone is one. The chain carries TRBV19 and TRBJ1-1; 10 bases fit TRBD1. The germline CDR1 and CDR2 sequences are LNHDA and SQIVND (reference sequence). The CDR3 loop spans 14 amino acids. J gave up 1 base and V 6 bases, and 2 bases lay outside the gene matches. The CDR3 DNA reads as TGTGCCAGTAGGACAGGGGGCCGGAACACTGAAGCTTTCTTT. Protein: CASRTGGRNTEAFF.

This clone was counted once. This chain uses TRBV7-9 with TRBJ1-1; tentative D call: TRBD1 (6 bases). This CDR3 spans 16 amino acids. The V and J ends lost 7 bases and 3 bases respectively, with 21 bases between them. Germline CDR1 SEHNR, CDR2 FQNEAQ (reference sequence). CDR3 in DNA: TGTGCCAGCACCTTCTCGGACAGCCCGCGGGACACTGAAGCTTTCTTT. It encodes CASTFSDSPRDTEAFF.

The chain links TRBV19 to TRBJ1-1; tentative D call: TRBD1 (5 bases). V dropped 4 bases and J dropped 1 base, with 13 bases sitting between them. This CDR3 has 15 residues. Germline CDR1 is LNHDA and CDR2 is SQIVND (reference sequence). The CDR3 spells CASSNSGTANTEAFF. The CDR3 bases are TGTGCCAGTAGTAACTCCGGGACGGCGAACACTGAAGCTTTCTTT.

The chain joins TRBV10-3 to TRBJ2-1; 11 positions match TRBD2. CDR3 size: 17 residues. From germline, CDR1 is ENHRY and CDR2 SYGVKD. Unmatched junction bases numbered 10, after V lost 3 bases and J lost 6 bases. CDR3 bases: TGTGCCATCAGTGAAGGGTTAGCGGGAGGGAACCTCAATGAGCAGTTCTTC. It codes for CAISEGLAGGNLNEQFF.

This clone appeared a few times. The chain uses TRBV19 and TRBJ1-1; TRBD1 aligns across 8 bases. CDR1 and CDR2 (germline): LNHDA, SQIVND (reference sequence). This CDR3 spans 16 amino acids. Trimming took 4 bases from V and 0 from J; bases not matched to a gene: 7. In nucleotides, the CDR3 is TGTGCCAGTAGTACGGGGACAGGAATCATGAACACTGAAGCTTTCTTT. The encoded protein is CASSTGTGIMNTEAFF. The full variable domain, in which reference TRBV19 and TRBJ1-1 provide the parts outside the CDR3, is DGGITQSPKYLFRKEGQNVTLSCEQNLNHDAMYWYRQDPGQGLRLIYYSQIVNDFQKGDIAEGYSVSREKKESFPLTVTSAQKNPTAFYLCASSTGTGIMNTEAFFGQGTRLTVV.